This TCR beta chain was found in a study of regulatory T cells in long-lasting Graves disease. Study as a whole: Persistent Graves' disease required over 5 years of antithyroid drugs and positive TSH receptor antibodies.

The sample holds many counts of this clonotype. Its antigen is not known. Study-wide points: Those with persistent Graves' had less TCR diversity than newly diagnosed patients. There was favoring of TRBV28, TRBJ1-2 and TRBJ2-5 in persistent disease. Analysis covered peripheral blood alone, not thyroid tissue.

The time point denotes: persistent/refractory GD, antithyroid drugs over 5 years with positive TRAb. Construction of the TCR library relied on RNA isolated from PBMCs. Construction of TCR beta libraries relied on iRepertoire HTBI primers and on Arm-PCR targeting CDR3 regions. Each CDR3 protein is one row after TCRdb ran MiXCR on the multiplex PCR reads. This table has some 300,000 distinct CDR3 sequences, roughly a fifth appearing once. Germline assignment: CDR1 SGHAT and CDR2 FQNNGV. V shed 3 bases, J shed 9 bases, and the junction held 8 bases outside the gene matches. The CDR3 sequence is 15 residues long.

This clonotype was obtained from a female donor with Graves disease. The source material was peripheral blood mononuclear cells (PBMCs), sampled when the disease was refractory, from a patient treated with antithyroid drugs. The chain employs TRBV11-2 and TRBJ1-6; TRBD1 matches 7 bases. CDR3 nucleotide sequence: TGTGCCAGCAGCTTGCAACAGGGGCTAGTTTCACCCCTCCACTTT. Translating gives CASSLQQGLVSPLHF.